These T cell receptor beta chains were read from a single sample in a study of control samples from healthy donors and cancer patients. The assay was immunoSEQ multiplex PCR, and TCRdb's table has in-frame clones only and misses some. The sample has 95,000 to 150,000 clones; over 75% are singletons. Input material: blood. Every receptor here comes from a man in his 60s in good health. Both conserved end residues are part of each CDR3. Each record gives: V gene, J gene, clone size, D gene, CDR3 protein, CDR3 DNA. A D gene is named only where the DNA matches it firmly. Rows may omit the clone size; those that give it use once, few, many or a size class.

V: TRBV7-2; J: TRBJ2-3; size: NA; D: NA; CDR3: CASSLRGTTSTDTQYF; DNA: TGTGCCAGCAGCTTAAGAGGGACGACTAGCACAGATACGCAGTATTTT
V: TRBV2; J: TRBJ1-1; size: NA; D: NA; CDR3: CASSPLSTEAFF; DNA: TGTGCCAGCAGTCCGCTCTCCACTGAAGCTTTCTTT
V: TRBV7-2; J: TRBJ2-2; size: NA; D: NA; CDR3: CASSLVGYGTGELFF; DNA: TGTGCCAGCAGCTTAGTGGGCTATGGCACCGGGGAGCTGTTTTTT
V: TRBV11-2; J: TRBJ2-1; size: NA; D: NA; CDR3: CASTVSPNNEQFF; DNA: TGTGCCAGCACAGTGAGCCCAAACAATGAGCAGTTCTTC
V: TRBV10-2; J: TRBJ1-4; size: NA; D: NA; CDR3: CASSAAANEKLFF; DNA: TGCGCCAGCAGTGCGGCAGCGAATGAAAAACTGTTTTTT
V: TRBV7-8; J: TRBJ2-7; size: NA; D: NA; CDR3: CASSFGSSYEQYF; DNA: TGTGCCAGCAGCTTCGGATCGTCCTACGAGCAGTACTTC
V: TRBV13; J: TRBJ2-3; size: NA; D: TRBD1; CDR3: CASRRTGGMTDTQYF; DNA: TGTGCCAGCAGGCGGACAGGGGGCATGACAGATACGCAGTATTTT
V: TRBV15; J: TRBJ2-1; size: NA; D: NA; CDR3: CATSREIGEQFF; DNA: TGTGCCACCAGCAGAGAGATAGGAGAGCAGTTCTTC
V: TRBV28; J: TRBJ1-3; size: NA; D: NA; CDR3: CASSLLVQGNSGNTIYF; DNA: TGTGCCAGCAGTTTACTGGTTCAGGGTAACTCTGGAAACACCATATATTTT
V: TRBV3-1/TRBV3-2; J: TRBJ2-7; size: NA; D: NA; CDR3: CASSQFAGQAGTYEQYF; DNA: TGTGCCAGCAGCCAATTCGCCGGGCAGGCCGGCACCTACGAGCAGTACTTC
V: TRBV13; J: TRBJ1-3; size: NA; D: NA; CDR3: CASSSGQPGNTIYF; DNA: TGTGCCAGCAGCTCCGGACAGCCAGGAAACACCATATATTTT
V: TRBV6-2/TRBV6-3; J: TRBJ1-5; size: NA; D: NA; CDR3: CASSYQQGFFQPQHF; DNA: TGTGCCAGCAGTTACCAACAGGGCTTTTTTCAGCCCCAGCATTTT
V: TRBV11-2; J: TRBJ1-1; size: once; D: TRBD1; CDR3: CASTLSRTGVDTEAFF; DNA: TGTGCCAGCACCCTAAGTCGGACAGGGGTTGACACTGAAGCTTTCTTT
V: TRBV25-1; J: TRBJ2-3; size: NA; D: TRBD2; CDR3: CASSDAFGGGFTDTQYF; DNA: TGTGCCAGCAGTGATGCGTTTGGGGGGGGGTTTACAGATACGCAGTATTTT
V: TRBV7-2; J: TRBJ1-5; size: NA; D: NA; CDR3: CASSLEWGNQPQHF; DNA: TGTGCCAGCAGCTTAGAATGGGGCAATCAGCCCCAGCATTTT